This T cell receptor (beta chain) was captured by sequencing in a study of shared clonotypes between healthy human individuals (dated by TCRdb to 2020 to 2022). A note on the overall study: A couple of women and a few men aged 18 to 49 years were included in the cohort. For each donor, three plates each were used for CD4 naive and CD4 memory, two plates were used for CD8 naive, and one plate was used for CD8 memory. Libraries were prepared and TCR repertoires were sequenced by different laboratories using diverse techniques, in order to increase sequencing depth and limit assay-specific biases. Leukapheresis yielded between about 0.85 and 9 billion PBMCs per donor. Blood TCR repertoires of roughly five healthy adults were deeply sequenced to estimate repertoire size and the extent of clonotype sharing between individuals.

This clone was found once. The antigen this receptor binds is unknown. Base qualities are not at hand, and no much larger clone is one base apart. The CDR3, cysteine through phenylalanine, is 15 amino acids long. Only the CDR3 portion is preserved as DNA: 45 bases, with reading frame beginning at the first base. Based on the germline V gene, the CDR1 and CDR2 sequences are SGHDN and FVKESK. The V and J ends are trimmed by 5 bases and 1 base, leaving 14 bases between them. TCR CDR3 regions were amplified from genomic DNA by multiplex PCR using the deep immunoSEQ assay. Genomic DNA extracted from each cell subset was distributed evenly over all wells of several immunoSEQ 96-well plates, and each plate served as one replicate. Each replicate PCR for sorted subsets received around 210 ng genomic DNA, equal to 30,000 or so T cell genomes. The purified libraries were quantified using a Qubit 3.0 fluorometer, sized with a Bioanalyzer 2100, and then quantified again using the KAPA Library Quantification kit. A separate single-read 150-cycle Illumina NextSeq 550 flow cell was used to sequence each immunoSEQ 96-well plate. On the authors' methods: Because the immunoSEQ output held only junctional sequences and lacked quality scores, the filtering could not match the filtering applied to full-length reads. Sequences were annotated with PyIR, a Python wrapper for IgBLAST v1.9, and V/J genes and CDR3 were assigned using IMGT germline references. Any read was removed if the V/J assignment was weak (E-value above 1e-6), the CDR3 was missing, or the read contained stop codons, out-of-frame junctions, or ambiguous translated residues. V3J clonotypes were defined as sequences sharing an identical inferred V gene, J gene, and CDR3 amino acid sequence. To compute the percentage overlap between repertoires, the number of shared unique clonotypes was divided by the size of the smaller repertoire. Repertoire richness was assessed with RTK rarefaction, the Chao1 estimator, and Recon v2.1 estimates of unobserved clonotypes. Generation probabilities for all TCRbeta clonotypes obtained by the gDNA method from several donors were computed using OLGA. Held by TCRdb, this immuneACCESS table contains in-frame sequences only and omits some clones. Under half of the omission traces to an unresolved V gene where checked; the cause of the rest is unknown. D and trimming come from the DNA, and the V and J calls and clone size come from that table. The sample profile shows approximately 1.5 million clones; approximately 98.5% of them were found once. 0.36% of the sample lies in the top ten.

Donors were healthy HIV-negative adults with no recently reported acute infections or vaccinations. Only Caucasian adults living in Nashville, Tennessee, USA were represented among the donors. Magnetic negative selection was used to enrich CD4+ T cells, after which naive cells were positively selected on CD45RA and the negative fraction became the memory subset. Blood was collected by leukapheresis, and PBMCs were isolated by Ficoll-Histopaque density gradient centrifugation and then cryopreserved in liquid nitrogen vapor phase. Analytical flow cytometry was used to check the purity and quantity of every magnetically sorted T cell population. Genomic DNA was isolated from each sorted fraction and quantified by UV absorbance on a Nanodrop 2000c. What the research found in general, with its limitations: Rarefaction of sorted-subset datasets indicated incomplete sequencing despite the large sequencing depth. Sampling was restricted to blood, and TCR repertoires in tissues likely differ from the TCR repertoires found in blood. Clonotypes shared by all four sorted-subset donors showed higher generation probabilities than non-shared clonotypes. Across a few donors, approximately 5% of naive CD4, roughly 3.4% of naive CD8, about 2% of memory CD4, and approximately 0.4% of memory CD8 clonotypes were shared. Naive subsets generally had larger estimated clonotype richness than memory subsets. Pairwise subsampling led to the expectation that sequencing depth would affect the degree of clonotype sharing among donors. Because the study included only a small number of donors, the genetic and exposure-history diversity represented was limited.

This clonotype originated in a man aged 25 to 45 in good health. Recombination linked TRBV14 to TRBJ2-5; TRBD1 could be the D gene, as 5 bases match. Specimen: naive CD4+ T cells sorted from blood. The sample's cell subset or site label, in plain terms: CD45RA+ positively selected. The DNA sequence follows: TGTGCCAGCAGCGTAGGGGATCTGGTCCAAGAGACCCAGTACTTC. The translation is CASSVGDLVQETQYF. Beyond the CDR3, the reference TRBV14 and TRBJ2-5 genes provide the residues; the full variable domain reads: EAGVTQFPSHSVIEKGQTVTLRCDPISGHDNLYWYRRVMGKEIKFLLHFVKESKQDESGMPNNRFLAERTGGTYSTLKVQPAELEDSGVYFCASSVGDLVQETQYFGPGTRLLVL.